These T cell receptor beta chains were read from a single sample in a study of Graves' ophthalmopathy and Graves' hyperthyroidism. TCRdb re-called the multiplex PCR reads with MiXCR, one entry per CDR3 protein. In the table there are about 620,000 distinct CDR3 sequences, 22% of which are singletons. Sequences were obtained from peripheral blood. All receptors derive from a woman aged 18-30 years with stable Graves' hyperthyroidism. Some clones in this sample may be carry-over from other donors' samples. Each CDR3 is given with its conserved first and last residue. The order of the fields is clone size, D gene, V gene, J gene, CDR3 DNA, CDR3 protein. The D gene is left open where the match is weak. Some rows mark clone size as missing; the rest say once, few, many or name a class of expanded clone.

many,TRBD1,TRBV6-1,TRBJ1-2,TGTGCCAGCAGCGACCGCTCCGGGACAGGGGATGGCTACACCTTC,CASSDRSGTGDGYTF
many,TRBD1,TRBV6-5,TRBJ1-6,TGTGCCAGCGGAGAGACAGGGGCCATACCACCCCTCCACTTT,CASGETGAIPPLHF
NA,NA,TRBV3-1,TRBJ1-1,TGTGCCAGCAGCCAAGGAAATACAGTGAACACTGAAGCTTTCTTT,CASSQGNTVNTEAFF
many,NA,TRBV7-9,TRBJ1-1,TGTGCCAGCAGCTTAGGCCTCGGAGCTGAAGCTTTCTTT,CASSLGLGAEAFF
many,NA,TRBV25-1,TRBJ2-4,TGTGCCAGCAGTCAGCTGGGGATGGACATTCAGTACTTC,CASSQLGMDIQYF
NA,NA,TRBV6-1,TRBJ2-6,TGTGCCAGCAGTGAAATCGCAGGTTCTGGGGCCAACGTCCTGACTTTC,CASSEIAGSGANVLTF
many,TRBD2,TRBV6-4,TRBJ2-7,TGTGCCAGCAGTGACCCCTCTACTAGCGGGGTACCCTACGAGCAGTACTTC,CASSDPSTSGVPYEQYF
many,NA,TRBV4-1,TRBJ2-7,TGCGCCAGCAGCCATACAGGGTTTGGGGAGCAGTACTTC,CASSHTGFGEQYF
many,NA,TRBV6-1,TRBJ1-3,TGTGCCAGCCTTCGGGCATACTCTGGAAACACCATATATTTT,CASLRAYSGNTIYF
NA,NA,TRBV5-1,TRBJ1-1,TGCGCCAGCAGCCCCATCGGGACGGTGAACACTGAAGCTTTCTTT,CASSPIGTVNTEAFF
NA,TRBD1,TRBV6-5,TRBJ1-5,TGTGCCAGCCTGGACAGGGCGAATCAGCCCCAGCATTTT,CASLDRANQPQHF
NA,NA,TRBV19,TRBJ2-6,TGTGCCAGTAGTATACTGGGTCCTGGGGCCAACGTCCTGACTTTC,CASSILGPGANVLTF
NA,TRBD1,TRBV12-3/TRBV12-4,TRBJ2-5,TGTGCCAGCAGTTTCACCAGGGGGCTGGAGTACTTC,CASSFTRGLEYF
many,NA,TRBV11-2,TRBJ1-5,TGTGCCAGCAGCCAGGACACTTATCAGCCCCAGCATTTT,CASSQDTYQPQHF
NA,NA,TRBV7-8,TRBJ1-5,TGTGCCAGCAGCCTCTACTACACATATAGCAATCAGCCCCAGCATTTT,CASSLYYTYSNQPQHF
many,NA,TRBV6-1,TRBJ1-5,TGTGCCAGCACCGAGGACCTTAGCAATCAGCCCCAGCATTTT,CASTEDLSNQPQHF
many,NA,TRBV30,TRBJ1-6,TGTGCCTGGAGAAGCTCCTATAATTCACCCCTCCACTTT,CAWRSSYNSPLHF
NA,TRBD1,TRBV12-3/TRBV12-4,TRBJ1-5,TGTGCCAGCAGTCCAACGGACAGGGGAAGCAATCAGCCCCAGCATTTT,CASSPTDRGSNQPQHF
NA,NA,TRBV15,TRBJ1-6,TGTGCCACCAGCAGGGTGACAGGTGGATCACCCCTCCACTTT,CATSRVTGGSPLHF
many,NA,TRBV6-2/TRBV6-3,TRBJ2-2,TGTGCCAGCAGTTATAGGACTTACACCGGGGAGCTGTTTTTT,CASSYRTYTGELFF
NA,NA,TRBV6-5,TRBJ2-5,TGTGCCAGCAGTTACTCCACAGGCTACCAAGAGACCCAGTACTTC,CASSYSTGYQETQYF
many,NA,TRBV12-3/TRBV12-4,TRBJ2-2,TGTGCCAGCACCCCCGGTTCGAGGCAGGGGACCGGGGAGCTGTTTTTT,CASTPGSRQGTGELFF
many,NA,TRBV6-5,TRBJ1-2,TGTGCCAGCAGTTACTCAACCAGGTTCGACTATGGCTACACCTTC,CASSYSTRFDYGYTF
few,NA,TRBV10-3,TRBJ2-5,TGTGCCATCAGTGGATCAGAGTTGGAGACCCAGTACTTC,CAISGSELETQYF
NA,NA,TRBV11-2,TRBJ1-5,TGTGCCAGCAGCTTAGATCGCGTGGGTGGTAGCAATCAGCCCCAGCATTTT,CASSLDRVGGSNQPQHF
NA,NA,TRBV24-1,TRBJ2-5,TGTGCCACCGTCTATACTGGGGGGCGTGCTTACCAAGAGACCCAGTACTTC,CATVYTGGRAYQETQYF
many,TRBD1,TRBV4-1,TRBJ1-3,TGCGCCAGCAGCCAAGGGCCGGGACAGGGGGCTGGAAACACCATATATTTT,CASSQGPGQGAGNTIYF
many,NA,TRBV7-6,TRBJ1-1,TGTGCCAGCAGCTCGGGACACAGGAACACTGAAGCTTTCTTT,CASSSGHRNTEAFF
many,NA,TRBV29-1,TRBJ1-2,TGCAGCGTTGTTGTGGATCAGAACTATGGCTACACCTTC,CSVVVDQNYGYTF
NA,TRBD2,TRBV20-1,TRBJ2-7,TGCAGTGCTAAGGCTAGCGGGGGGACCCCCTACGAGCAGTACTTC,CSAKASGGTPYEQYF
few,NA,TRBV5-1,TRBJ2-5,TGCGCCAGCAGCTTGGAAGGTAGCACAGAGACCCAGTACTTC,CASSLEGSTETQYF
NA,NA,TRBV28,TRBJ2-7,TGTGCCAGCAGCCCAGCTCAGGTTGCCTCCTACGAGCAGTACTTC,CASSPAQVASYEQYF
many,NA,TRBV3-1,TRBJ2-2,TGTGCCACCCGAAGGCAGAACACCGGGGAGCTGTTTTTT,CATRRQNTGELFF
many,NA,TRBV20-1,TRBJ2-7,TGCAGTGCCGGGGGACGGATCTACGAGCAGTACTTC,CSAGGRIYEQYF
many,NA,TRBV12-3/TRBV12-4,TRBJ2-5,TGTGCCAGCAGCCTTGGTGCGGGGCAGGGAAGGACCCAGTACTTC,CASSLGAGQGRTQYF
many,NA,TRBV20-1,TRBJ2-7,TGCAGTGCCCGGAGAGTCCCAGACATTGCCTACGAGCAGTACTTC,CSARRVPDIAYEQYF
many,NA,TRBV19,TRBJ1-5,TGTGCCAGTACAGGGGTTAGCAATCAGCCCCAGCATTTT,CASTGVSNQPQHF